The entry below describes one TCR beta chain. As yet, its antigen is unknown. This record comes from a study of cytomegalovirus exposure and HLA in healthy donors. Study context: One earlier analysis, a look at about 179 million T cells, found 117 million unique TCR beta sequences.

The CDR3 consists of 17 residues. With 2 bases clipped from V and 0 bases from J, the junction kept 7 bases outside the gene matches. Germline V gene data show CDR1 as SGHVS and CDR2 as FNYEAQ. 60 Vbeta and 13 Jbeta primers were used in PCR. Assay used: immunoSEQ multiplex PCR; TCRdb lists only in-frame clones, some missing. The sample records 100,000 to 150,000 clones, roughly 80% being singletons. General study findings and limits: Reportedly, HLA-A and HLA-B alleles of most subjects were accurately predicted from TCR beta. Information on immune exposure was restricted to one variable (CMV serostatus). TCR beta sequences numbering 15,000 to 20,000 were associated with HLA alleles at 0.05 false discovery rate in a later analysis.

The chain recombines TRBV7-6 with TRBJ1-3; 7 positions agree with TRBD1. This TCR was recovered from a middle-aged man in good health and CMV-seronegative. Source material: PBMCs. For the CDR3, the DNA is TGTGCCAGCAGCTTAAGTACAGGGGCTCCCTCTGGAAACACCATATATTTT. Translating it yields CASSLSTGAPSGNTIYF.